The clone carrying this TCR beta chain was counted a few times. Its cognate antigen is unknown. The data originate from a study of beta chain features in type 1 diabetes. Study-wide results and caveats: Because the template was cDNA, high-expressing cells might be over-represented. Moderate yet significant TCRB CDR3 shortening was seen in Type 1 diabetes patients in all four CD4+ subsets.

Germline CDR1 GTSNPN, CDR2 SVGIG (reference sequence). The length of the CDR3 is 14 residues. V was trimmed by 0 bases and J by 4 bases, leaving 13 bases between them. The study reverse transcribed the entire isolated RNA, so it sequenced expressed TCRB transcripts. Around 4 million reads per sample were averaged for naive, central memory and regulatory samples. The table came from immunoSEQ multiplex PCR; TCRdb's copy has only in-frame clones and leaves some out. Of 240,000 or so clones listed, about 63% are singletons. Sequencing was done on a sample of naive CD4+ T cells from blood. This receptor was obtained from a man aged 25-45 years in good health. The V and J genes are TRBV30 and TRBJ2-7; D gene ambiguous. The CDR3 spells CAWSVRVGLYEQYF. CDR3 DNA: TGTGCCTGGAGTGTACGGGTTGGATTATACGAGCAGTACTTC.